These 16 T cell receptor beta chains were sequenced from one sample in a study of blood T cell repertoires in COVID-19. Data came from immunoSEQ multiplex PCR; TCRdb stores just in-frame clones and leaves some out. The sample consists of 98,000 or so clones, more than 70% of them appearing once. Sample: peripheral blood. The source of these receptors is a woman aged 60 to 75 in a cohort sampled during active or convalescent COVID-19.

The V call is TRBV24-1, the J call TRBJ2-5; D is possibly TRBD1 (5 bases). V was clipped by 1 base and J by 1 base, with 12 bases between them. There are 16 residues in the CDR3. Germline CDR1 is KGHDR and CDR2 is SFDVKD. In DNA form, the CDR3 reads TGTGCCACCAGTGATTTTGGCGTTGGGGCCCAAGAGACCCAGTACTTC. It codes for CATSDFGVGAQETQYF.

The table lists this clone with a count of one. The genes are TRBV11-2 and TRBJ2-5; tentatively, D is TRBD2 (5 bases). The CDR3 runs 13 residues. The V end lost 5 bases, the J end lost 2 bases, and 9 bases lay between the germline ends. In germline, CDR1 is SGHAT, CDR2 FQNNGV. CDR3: CASSADSQETQYF. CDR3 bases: TGTGCCAGCAGCGCGGACTCTCAAGAGACCCAGTACTTC.

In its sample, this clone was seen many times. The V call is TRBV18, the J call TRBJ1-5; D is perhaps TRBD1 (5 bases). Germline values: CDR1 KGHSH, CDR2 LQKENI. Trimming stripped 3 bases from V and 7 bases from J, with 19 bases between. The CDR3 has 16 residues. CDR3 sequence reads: CASSPQAQGGQQPQHF. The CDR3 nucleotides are TGTGCCAGCTCACCTCAGGCCCAGGGTGGGCAACAGCCCCAGCATTTT.

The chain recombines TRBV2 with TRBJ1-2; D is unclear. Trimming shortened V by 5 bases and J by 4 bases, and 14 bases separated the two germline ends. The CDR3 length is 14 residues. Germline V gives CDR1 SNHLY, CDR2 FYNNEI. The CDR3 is CASSISSGPYGYTF. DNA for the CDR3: TGTGCCAGCAGTATCAGTAGCGGTCCCTATGGCTACACCTTC. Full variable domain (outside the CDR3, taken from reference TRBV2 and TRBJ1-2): EPEVTQTPSHQVTQMGQEVILRCVPISNHLYFYWYRQILGQKVEFLVSFYNNEISEKSEIFDDQFSVERPDGSNFTLKIRSTKLEDSAMYFCASSISSGPYGYTFGSGTRLTVV.

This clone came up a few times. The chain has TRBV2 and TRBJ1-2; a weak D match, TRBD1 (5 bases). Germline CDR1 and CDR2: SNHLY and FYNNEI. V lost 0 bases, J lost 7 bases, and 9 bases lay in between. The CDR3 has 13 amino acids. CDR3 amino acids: CASSEARGVGYTF. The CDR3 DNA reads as TGTGCCAGCAGTGAAGCGCGGGGGGTTGGCTACACCTTC.

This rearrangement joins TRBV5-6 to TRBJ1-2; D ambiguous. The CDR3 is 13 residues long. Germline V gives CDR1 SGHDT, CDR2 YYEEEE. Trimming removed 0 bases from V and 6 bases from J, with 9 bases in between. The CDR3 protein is CASSLAGPDGYTF. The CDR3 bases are TGTGCCAGCAGCTTGGCTGGTCCGGATGGCTACACCTTC.

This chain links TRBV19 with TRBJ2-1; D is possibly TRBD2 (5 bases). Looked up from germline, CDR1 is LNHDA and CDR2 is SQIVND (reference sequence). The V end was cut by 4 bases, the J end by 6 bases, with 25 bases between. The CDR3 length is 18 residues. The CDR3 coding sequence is TGTGCCAGTAGTACCCCCACCCGGGGAGTCTTTAGGTCCAATGAGCAGTTCTTC. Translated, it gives CASSTPTRGVFRSNEQFF.

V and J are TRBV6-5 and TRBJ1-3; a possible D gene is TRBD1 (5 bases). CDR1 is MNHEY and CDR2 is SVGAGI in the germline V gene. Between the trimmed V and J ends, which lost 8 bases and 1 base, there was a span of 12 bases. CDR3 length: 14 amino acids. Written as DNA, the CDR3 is TGTGCCAGCGTGATCAACAGGTCTGGAAACACCATATATTTT. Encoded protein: CASVINRSGNTIYF.

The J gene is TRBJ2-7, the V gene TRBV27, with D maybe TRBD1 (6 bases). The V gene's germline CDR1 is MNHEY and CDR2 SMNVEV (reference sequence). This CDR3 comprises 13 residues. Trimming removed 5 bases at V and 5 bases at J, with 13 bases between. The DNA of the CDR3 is TGTGCCAGCAGTCCCGGGACACACAACGAGCAGTACTTC. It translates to CASSPGTHNEQYF.

For the CDR3, the DNA is TGTGCCAGCAGTGAACACAGCCATAGCAATCAGCCCCAGCATTTT. It yields the protein CASSEHSHSNQPQHF. This chain joins TRBV6-1 and TRBJ1-5; no clear D gene. Germline-derived CDR1 and CDR2 are MNHNS and SASEGT. This CDR3 contains 15 residues. V was shortened by 2 bases and J by 0 bases, with 8 bases between the two germline ends.

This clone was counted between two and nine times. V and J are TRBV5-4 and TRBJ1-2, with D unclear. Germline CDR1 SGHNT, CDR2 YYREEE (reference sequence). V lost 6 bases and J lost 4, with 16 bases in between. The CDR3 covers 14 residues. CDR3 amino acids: CASTFTRLSYGYTF. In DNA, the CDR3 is TGTGCCAGCACCTTTACCCGCCTGAGCTATGGCTACACCTTC.

The CDR3 coding sequence is TGTGCCAGCAGTGAAGAATTTTGGGAGATATACACAGATACGCAGTATTTT. This sequence encodes CASSEEFWEIYTDTQYF. The rearrangement links TRBV6-1 to TRBJ2-3; possibly TRBD2 for D (5 bases). Looked up from germline, CDR1 is MNHNS and CDR2 is SASEGT. CDR3 size: 17 residues. Trimming took off 1 base at V and 2 bases at J, with 16 bases between the two ends.

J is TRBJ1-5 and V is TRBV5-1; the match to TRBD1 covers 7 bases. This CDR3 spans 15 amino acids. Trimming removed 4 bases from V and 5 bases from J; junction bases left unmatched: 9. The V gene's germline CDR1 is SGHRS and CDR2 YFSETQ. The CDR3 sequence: CASSPQGGRDQPQHF. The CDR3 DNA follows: TGCGCCAGCAGCCCCCAGGGGGGTAGGGATCAGCCCCAGCATTTT.

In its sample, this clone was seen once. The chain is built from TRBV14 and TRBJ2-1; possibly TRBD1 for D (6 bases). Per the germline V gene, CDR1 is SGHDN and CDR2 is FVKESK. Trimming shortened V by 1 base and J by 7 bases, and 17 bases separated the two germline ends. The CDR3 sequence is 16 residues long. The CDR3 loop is CASSQVSQGQYNEQFF. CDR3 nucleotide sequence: TGTGCCAGCAGCCAAGTCTCGCAGGGGCAATATAATGAGCAGTTCTTC.

This chain's CDR3 is CASSFRVSTRSWPQHF. CDR3 bases: TGTGCCAGCAGCTTCCGGGTTTCTACAAGATCATGGCCCCAGCATTTT. The chain joins TRBV11-2 to TRBJ1-5, with unresolved D. V was trimmed by 3 bases and J by 9 bases, leaving 21 bases between them. Germline V lookup: CDR1 SGHAT, CDR2 FQNNGV. The CDR3 spans 16 residues. The variable domain in full, completed from reference TRBV11-2 and TRBJ1-5, reads EAGVAQSPRYKIIEKRQSVAFWCNPISGHATLYWYQQILGQGPKLLIQFQNNGVVDDSQLPKDRFSAERLKGVDSTLKIQPAKLEDSAVYLCASSFRVSTRSWPQHFGDGTRLSIL.

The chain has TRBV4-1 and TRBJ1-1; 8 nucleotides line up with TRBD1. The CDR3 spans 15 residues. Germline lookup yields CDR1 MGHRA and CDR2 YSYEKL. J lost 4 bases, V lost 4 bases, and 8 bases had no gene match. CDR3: CASSLPDRVGTEAFF. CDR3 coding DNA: TGCGCCAGCAGCCTACCGGACAGGGTTGGCACTGAAGCTTTCTTT.